The 5 T cell receptor beta chains below were found in one sample sequenced in a study of shared clonotypes between healthy human individuals. Naive CD8 cells comprised CD45RO-negative, CCR7-positively selected cells, excluding terminally differentiated effector memory CD45RA+ cells. Sequenced by immunoSEQ multiplex PCR; TCRdb stores in-frame clones only, minus some. The sample carries about 2.1 million clones, approximately 92% recorded once. Sequencing used naive CD8+ T cells from PBMCs. The receptors were gathered from a man younger than 35 in good health. Some clones in this sample may be carry-over from other donors' samples.

The V and J genes are TRBV28 and TRBJ2-1; perhaps D is TRBD1 or TRBD2 (5 bases each). With 5 bases removed from V and 7 bases from J, the gap between germline ends came to 21 bases. The length of the CDR3 is 16 residues. Germline CDR1 and CDR2: MDHEN and SYDVKM. The CDR3 loop reads CASSPSRDGRWNEQFF. The CDR3 DNA reads TGTGCCAGCAGTCCTAGCCGGGACGGGCGTTGGAATGAGCAGTTCTTC. Variable domain in full (rest from reference TRBV28 and TRBJ2-1): DVKVTQSSRYLVKRTGEKVFLECVQDMDHENMFWYRQDPGLGLRLIYFSYDVKMKEKGDIPEGYSVSREKKERFSLILESASTNQTSMYLCASSPSRDGRWNEQFFGPGTRLTVL.

V usage is TRBV9 and J usage is TRBJ2-7, with D perhaps TRBD1 (5 bases). The germline CDR1 and CDR2 sequences are SGDLS and YYNGEE. The V and J ends lost 0 bases and 2 bases respectively, with 12 bases between them. The CDR3 sequence is 15 residues long. Here the CDR3 reads CASSVAGASPYEQYF. CDR3 coding DNA: TGTGCCAGCAGCGTAGCTGGGGCCAGTCCCTACGAGCAGTACTTC.

The CDR3 protein is CASRTGQGVTDTQYF. The DNA for the CDR3 is TGCGCCAGCAGAACGGGACAGGGAGTGACAGATACGCAGTATTTT. V gene TRBV5-1 combines with J gene TRBJ2-3; 9 bases align to TRBD1. J lost 3 bases, V lost 5 bases, and 7 bases had no gene match. The CDR3 runs to 15 residues. The germline V gene has CDR1 SGHRS and CDR2 YFSETQ.

The chain combines TRBV10-3 with TRBJ1-2, with TRBD1 matching 8 bases. This CDR3 comprises 14 residues. Looked up from germline, CDR1 is ENHRY and CDR2 is SYGVKD. V shed 2 bases, J shed 8 bases, and the junction held 7 bases outside the gene matches. DNA of the CDR3: TGTGCCATCAGTGAGGGGGACAGGATATCCGGCTACACCTTC. Translated: CAISEGDRISGYTF.

J is TRBJ2-5 and V is TRBV27, with D hard to call. The CDR3 totals 11 residues. V was pared by 4 bases and J by 5 bases, with 5 bases between. Germline lookup yields CDR1 MNHEY and CDR2 SMNVEV (reference sequence). CDR3 sequence reads: CASSSMETQYF. DNA of the CDR3: TGTGCCAGCAGTTCTATGGAGACCCAGTACTTC.